This T cell receptor beta chain was captured by sequencing in a study of cytomegalovirus exposure and HLA in healthy donors. Points from the study as a whole: The study put 150 to 200 TCR beta chains on its list as cytomegalovirus-associated. Published work reported that the classifier diagnosed cytomegalovirus status with high specificity and sensitivity.

Here immunoSEQ multiplex PCR was the method, and the copy in TCRdb shows in-frame clones only, minus some. The table includes about 250,000 clones, more than 75% detected once. The sample holds one count of this clone. What it binds is not known. The donors were part of the validation cohort, which consisted of more than 90 subjects and was separate from the first cohort of around 620 subjects. With 0 bases removed from V and 7 bases from J, the gap between germline ends came to 10 bases. The CDR3 runs to 13 residues. The germline gives CDR1 GTSNPN, CDR2 SVGIG (reference sequence). This receptor was identified in a man between 18 and 29 years old in good health and CMV-seropositive. The V call is TRBV30, the J call TRBJ1-5; D possibly corresponds to TRBD1 (5 bases). The sample taken for sequencing was PBMCs. DNA for the CDR3: TGTGCCTGGAGTGTCGGAGGGGAGCAGCCCCAGCATTTT. This sequence encodes CAWSVGGEQPQHF.